This T cell receptor beta chain was captured by sequencing in a study of regulatory T cells in long-lasting Graves disease. Time point indicated: persistent/refractory GD, antithyroid drugs over 5 years with positive TRAb. The TCR library was made from RNA extracted from PBMCs. Arm-PCR of CDR3 regions and iRepertoire HTBI primers were the basis on which TCR beta libraries were built. TCRdb recomputed calls from the multiplex PCR reads with MiXCR, one row per CDR3 protein. This sample yields some 280,000 distinct CDR3 sequences, of which 22% are seen a single time; more than 55% belongs to the top ten. V lost 11 bases to trimming and J lost 5 bases, with 18 bases between them. CDR1 MNHNS and CDR2 SASEGT come from the germline V gene. The CDR3 consists of 13 residues.

The chain joins TRBV6-1 to TRBJ1-2, with a tentative D call TRBD1 (5 bases). The sequence was collected from a female donor with Graves disease. The sequencing used peripheral blood mononuclear cells (PBMCs), collected when the disease was refractory, from a patient treated with antithyroid drugs. The CDR3, as DNA: TGTGCCGCTACCCGGCGGGGGTCATATGGCTACACCTTC. Amino acids: CAATRRGSYGYTF.